This T cell receptor beta chain was sequenced in a study of regulatory T cells in long-lasting Graves disease. Described time point: newly diagnosed GD, antithyroid drugs for less than 3 months. PBMC RNA served as the TCR library source. Patients met American Thyroid Association criteria for Graves' disease. Trimming removed 5 bases from V and 5 bases from J; junction bases left unmatched: 3. From germline, CDR1 is SEHNR and CDR2 FQNEAQ (reference sequence). The length of the CDR3 is 13 residues. In building TCR beta libraries, iRepertoire HTBI primers were used together with Arm-PCR of CDR3 regions. TCRdb called the multiplex PCR reads again in MiXCR, with one record for every CDR3 protein. The sample holds about 470,000 distinct CDR3 sequences, about 16% seen once. This same sample was also part of a study on T cells in Graves' hyperthyroidism and ophthalmopathy.

The origin of this receptor is a middle-aged man with Graves disease. Here the sequenced sample was peripheral blood mononuclear cells (PBMCs), taken at new diagnosis, from a patient treated with antithyroid drugs. V gene TRBV7-9 combines with J gene TRBJ1-1, with 9 bases fitting TRBD1. CDR3 DNA: TGTGCCAGCAGCCGGACAGGGGAAACTGAAGCTTTCTTT. This translates into CASSRTGETEAFF.